The rows below give T cell receptor beta chains drawn from one sample of a study of tumor and adjacent non-tumor tissue in lung cancer. TCRdb re-called the multiplex PCR reads through MiXCR, storing one row per CDR3 protein. Of 40,000 to 55,000 distinct CDR3 sequences detected, 70% to 80% appear once; the ten largest clones hold approximately 23%. Sequencing was performed on distant non-tumor lung tissue. The receptors were sampled from a woman aged 60 to 75 with non-small cell lung cancer. Each CDR3 is given with its conserved first and last residue. D genes are given only for firm matches. Size values are once, few and many counts, or a class for expanded clones, and some rows have none.

TRBJ2-7	-	TRBV11-3	-	11	CVNSLGTRQYF	TGTGTCAACAGCTTAGGGACTCGACAGTACTTC
TRBJ2-2	many	TRBV6-5	-	12	CASSQNTGELFF	TGTGCCAGCAGTCAAAACACCGGGGAGCTGTTTTTT
TRBJ2-7	-	TRBV4-3	-	16	CTSSQDPSGSSYEQYF	TGCACGAGCAGCCAAGATCCAAGTGGGAGCTCCTACGAGCAGTACTTC
TRBJ2-1	-	TRBV5-6	TRBD2	17	CASSLLSSGGAWNGHFF	TGTGCTAGCAGCTTGTTATCCAGCGGGGGTGCGTGGAATGGGCACTTCTTC
TRBJ1-1	-	TRBV10-2	TRBD1	14	CASSIGGEWFEAFF	TGCGCCAGCAGTATAGGGGGCGAGTGGTTTGAAGCTTTCTTT
TRBJ1-6	once	TRBV6-6	-	15	CASTPAGQGSSPPHF	TGTGCCAGCACTCCGGCTGGGCAGGGGTCTTCACCCCCCCACTTT
TRBJ1-2	-	TRBV12-3/TRBV12-4	-	13	CASSSQGFYDYIF	TGTGCCAGCAGTTCGCAGGGGTTCTATGACTACATCTTC
TRBJ1-1	few	TRBV20-1	TRBD1	17	CSARVPRQGIVNTKALF	TGCAGTGCTAGAGTCCCGAGACAGGGGATTGTAAACACTAAAGCTCTCTTT
TRBJ2-3	-	TRBV29-1	-	15	CSVKGAGRISNTQYF	TGCAGCGTCAAAGGGGCGGGGAGAATTTCAAATACGCAATATTTT
TRBJ2-3	-	TRBV6-5	TRBD2	16	CASSQGSSGYTDTPYF	TGTGCCAGCAGTCAAGGGTCTAGCGGTTACACAGATACGCCGTATTTT
TRBJ2-7	-	TRBV11-2	TRBD1	15	CASSSGTGAFHGQYF	TGTGCTAGCAGCTCGGGGACAGGTGCCTTTCACGGGCAGTACTTC
TRBJ1-6	-	TRBV5-5	-	14	CASSLDVSNSPLHF	TGTGCCAGCAGCTTGGACGTCAGTAATTCACCCCTCCACTTT
TRBJ1-2	-	TRBV4-2	-	15	CAGSQGAGRLEGYTF	TGTGCCGGCAGCCAAGGAGCAGGGCGGTTGGAGGGCTACACCTTC
TRBJ2-1	-	TRBV11-2	-	14	CTSRPTAGGNEHFF	TGTACCAGCAGGCCCACGGCAGGGGGGAATGAGCACTTCTTC
TRBJ2-3	-	TRBV10-3	-	16	CAISGQSGASIDTQYF	TGTGCCATCAGTGGACAGAGCGGTGCTAGCATAGATACGCAGTATTTT
TRBJ1-1	once	TRBV28	-	15	CASSLLPHTCTEAFF	TGTGCCAGTAGTTTATTGCCTCATACCTGTACTGAAGCTTTCTTT
TRBJ2-7	-	TRBV11-2	-	14	CARSLDGSPYEQYF	TGTGCCAGGAGCTTAGACGGTAGTCCCTACGAGCAGTACTTC
TRBJ2-1	-	TRBV6-5	-	16	CASSSPSGTPYNEQFF	TGTGCCAGCAGTTCGCCATCTGGGACCCCCTACAATGAGCAGTTCTTC